These T cell receptor beta chains were read from a single sample in a study of brain T cells in children with intractable seizures. Clones were sequenced by immunoSEQ multiplex PCR, and TCRdb holds only the in-frame ones, with some missing. The top ten clones hold 3.8% of a sample with 100,000 to 120,000 clones, approximately 94% of them seen once. Specimen: peripheral blood, collected at surgery. These receptors all stem from a boy younger than two with hemimegalencephaly and intractable seizures. The CDR3 runs from the conserved cysteine through the conserved F or W. Clone size, where shown, is once, few, many, or a class for clones that have expanded.

TRBV7-3	-	15	TRBJ2-3	CASSLSGSGTDTQYF
TRBV19	-	15	TRBJ2-1	CASRNWGLADNEQFF
TRBV4-3	-	15	TRBJ2-1	CASSQVELRSPEQFF
TRBV9	-	14	TRBJ1-4	CASSPSGRNEKLFF
TRBV6-1	-	17	TRBJ2-5	CASSEGGSGRRWETQYF
TRBV28	-	15	TRBJ2-3	CASSTDASGTDTQYF
TRBV30	-	15	TRBJ1-6	CAWSVNRAYNSPLHF
TRBV5-6	-	12	TRBJ1-2	CASSLGGYGYTF
TRBV7-9	-	14	TRBJ2-7	CASSLGVYSYEQYF
TRBV11-2	-	18	TRBJ2-7	CASTPWGLARKSLYEQYF
TRBV11-2	-	11	TRBJ1-6	CASSFSSPLHF
TRBV19	-	11	TRBJ2-5	CASAGGETQYF
TRBV7-2	-	15	TRBJ2-1	CASSRRDFSYNEQFF
TRBV19	-	17	TRBJ1-3	CASNNGGRTLSGNTIYF
TRBV21-1	-	15	TRBJ2-4	CASSNEGLAKNIQYF
TRBV7-4	once	21	TRBJ2-1	CASSLVRSRGTSGRARNEQFF
TRBV4-1	-	18	TRBJ2-7	CASSQVGPKSGGFSEQYF
TRBV30	-	14	TRBJ2-7	CAWSPGLAGLHQYF
TRBV6-2/TRBV6-3	-	16	TRBJ2-1	CASSYGWERRTNEQFF
TRBV11-1	-	16	TRBJ2-1	CASSHSAWAGPNEQFF
TRBV7-2	once	14	TRBJ2-7	CASSPGLAGYEQYF
TRBV27	-	15	TRBJ2-7	CASSFVAGGPYEQYF
TRBV5-1	-	15	TRBJ1-1	CASSLGSDYRGEAFF
TRBV27	once	14	TRBJ1-1	CASSTIARGDQAFF
TRBV3-1/TRBV3-2	-	14	TRBJ1-1	CASSQGPMNTEAFF
TRBV2	few	15	TRBJ1-3	CASSDRRAPGNTIYF
TRBV9	-	19	TRBJ2-1	CASSGTSGRAGLSYNEQFF
TRBV30	-	13	TRBJ2-3	CAWRAASVDTQYF
TRBV5-1	once	14	TRBJ2-3	CASSPTSELDTQYF
TRBV10-1	once	14	TRBJ2-4	CASSPRRVGNSQYF
TRBV7-4	-	15	TRBJ2-1	CASSLALAGYYEQFF
TRBV4-3	-	15	TRBJ2-3	CASSARPRPWNTQYF
TRBV7-8	-	14	TRBJ2-3	CASSLDRVADTQYF
TRBV2	-	14	TRBJ2-7	CASSLQGGTYEQYF
TRBV5-1	-	15	TRBJ2-7	CASSLVGGGAYEQYF
TRBV18	-	14	TRBJ2-2	CASSPLLASGELFF
TRBV4-3	-	16	TRBJ2-3	CASSRSSGSSTDTQYF